This T cell receptor beta chain was recorded in a study of T-cell reconstitution after alpha-beta-depleted transplantation in children. General observations from the study: T-cell numbers and diversity, one year after transplant, stemmed largely from T cells that were newly produced.

A few counts support this clonotype. Its antigen is still unknown. During its preparation, the TCRbeta library received unique molecular identifiers. TCRdb re-analysed the PCR reads in MiXCR, keeping a single row per CDR3 protein. Of 550,000 to 600,000 distinct CDR3 sequences listed, roughly 23% are singletons. The CDR3 runs 14 residues. Deletions cut 0 bases from V and 4 bases from J, with 11 bases between. Germline CDR1 reads SGDLS; CDR2 reads YYNGEE. The source is a boy less than two years old who had a stem cell transplant for acute myeloid leukemia, so the T cells may come from the graft donor. The sample consisted of PBMCs, mostly from graft donor cells, taken 360 days after TCRalphabeta/CD19-depleted stem cell transplant. The chain has TRBV9 and TRBJ2-7; D is uncertain. Here the CDR3 reads CASSVDHTYYEQYF. The DNA for the CDR3 is TGTGCCAGCAGCGTAGACCACACCTATTACGAGCAGTACTTC.